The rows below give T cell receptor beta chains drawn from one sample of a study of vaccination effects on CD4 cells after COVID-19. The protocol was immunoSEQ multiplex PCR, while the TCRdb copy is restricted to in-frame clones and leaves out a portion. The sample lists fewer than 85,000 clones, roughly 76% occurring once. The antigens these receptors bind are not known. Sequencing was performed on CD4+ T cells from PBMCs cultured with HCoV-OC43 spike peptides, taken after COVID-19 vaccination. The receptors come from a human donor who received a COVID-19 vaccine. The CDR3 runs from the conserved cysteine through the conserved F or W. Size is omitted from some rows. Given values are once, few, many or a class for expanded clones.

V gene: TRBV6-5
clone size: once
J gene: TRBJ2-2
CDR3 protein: CASSGVGLFF

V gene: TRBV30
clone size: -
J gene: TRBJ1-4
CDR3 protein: CAWSRGQGTNEKLFF

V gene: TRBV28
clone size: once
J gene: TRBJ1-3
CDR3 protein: CASSSPRRISGNTIYF

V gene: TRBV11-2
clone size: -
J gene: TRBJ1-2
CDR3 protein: CASSFLGANGYTF

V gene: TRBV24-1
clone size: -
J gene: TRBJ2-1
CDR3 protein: CATSDPQGESYNEQFF

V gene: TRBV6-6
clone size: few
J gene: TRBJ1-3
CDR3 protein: CASSYSGNTIYF

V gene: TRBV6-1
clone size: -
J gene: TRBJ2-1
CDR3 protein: CASSEHPGRRENNEQFF

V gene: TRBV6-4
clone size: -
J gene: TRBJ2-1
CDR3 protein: CASSDSSSGGAHEQFF

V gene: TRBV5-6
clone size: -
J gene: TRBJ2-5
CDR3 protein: CASSLAPSSYQETQYF

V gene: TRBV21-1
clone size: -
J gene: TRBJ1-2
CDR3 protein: CASSIVDRFYTF

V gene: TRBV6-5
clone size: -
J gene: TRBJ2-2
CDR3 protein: CASSPGTSNTGELFF

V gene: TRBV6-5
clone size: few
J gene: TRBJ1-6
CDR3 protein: CASRRTDNSPLHF

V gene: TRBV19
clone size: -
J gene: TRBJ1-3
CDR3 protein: CASSMEGQLNSGNTIYF

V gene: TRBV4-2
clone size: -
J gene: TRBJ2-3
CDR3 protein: CASSQTGGRTDTQYF

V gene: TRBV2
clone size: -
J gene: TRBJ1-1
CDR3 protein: CASIEWAEAFF

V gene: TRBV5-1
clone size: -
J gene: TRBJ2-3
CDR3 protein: CASSLVDGQTDTQYF

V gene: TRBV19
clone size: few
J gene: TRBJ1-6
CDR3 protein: CASNKRREGDSPLHF

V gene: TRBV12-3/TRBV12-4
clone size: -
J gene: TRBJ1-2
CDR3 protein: CASSVQGTYGYTF

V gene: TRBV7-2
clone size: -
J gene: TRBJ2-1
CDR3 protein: CASSLAGQRGVNEQFF

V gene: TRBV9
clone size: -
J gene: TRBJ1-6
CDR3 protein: CASSVGVPVDSPLHF

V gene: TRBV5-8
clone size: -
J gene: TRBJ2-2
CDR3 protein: CASIKGRVGELFF

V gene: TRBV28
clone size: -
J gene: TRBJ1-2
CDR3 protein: CASSSPGPMGLGYTF

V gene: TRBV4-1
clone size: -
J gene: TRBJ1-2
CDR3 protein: CASSQESRGPYGYTF

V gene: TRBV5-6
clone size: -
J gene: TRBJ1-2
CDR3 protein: CASKEGEHPSGYTF

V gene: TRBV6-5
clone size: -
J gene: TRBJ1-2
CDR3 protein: CASRGQVGGYTF

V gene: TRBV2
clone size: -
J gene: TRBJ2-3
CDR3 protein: CASTSGQGRASDTQYF

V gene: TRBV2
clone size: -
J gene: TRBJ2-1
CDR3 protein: CASSEYLAGASKFF

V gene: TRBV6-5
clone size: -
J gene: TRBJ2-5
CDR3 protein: CASSFRVLETQYF

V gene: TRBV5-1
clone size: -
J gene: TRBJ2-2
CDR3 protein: CASSLTAGSTGELFF

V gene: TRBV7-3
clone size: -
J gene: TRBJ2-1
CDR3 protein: CASSLTTLHYNEQFF

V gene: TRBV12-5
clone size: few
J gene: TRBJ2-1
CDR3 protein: CASGLVQGGFNEQFF

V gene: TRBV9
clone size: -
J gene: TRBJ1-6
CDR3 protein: CASSARTGNNSPLHF

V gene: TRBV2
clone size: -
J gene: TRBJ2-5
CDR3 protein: CASSLRGLRETQYF

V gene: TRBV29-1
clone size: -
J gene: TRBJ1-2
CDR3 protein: CSVGQLLNYGYTF

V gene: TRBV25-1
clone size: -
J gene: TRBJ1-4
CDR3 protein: CASSPGVQGEEKLFF

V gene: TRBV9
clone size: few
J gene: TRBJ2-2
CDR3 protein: CASSVGGQTTGELFF

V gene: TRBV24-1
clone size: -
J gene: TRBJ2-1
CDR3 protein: CATSKAYNEQFF

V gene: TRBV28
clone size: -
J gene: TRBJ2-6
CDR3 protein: CASRFRDRVRGANVLTF

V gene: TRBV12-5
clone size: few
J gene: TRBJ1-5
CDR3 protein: CASGGNRVSNQPQHF